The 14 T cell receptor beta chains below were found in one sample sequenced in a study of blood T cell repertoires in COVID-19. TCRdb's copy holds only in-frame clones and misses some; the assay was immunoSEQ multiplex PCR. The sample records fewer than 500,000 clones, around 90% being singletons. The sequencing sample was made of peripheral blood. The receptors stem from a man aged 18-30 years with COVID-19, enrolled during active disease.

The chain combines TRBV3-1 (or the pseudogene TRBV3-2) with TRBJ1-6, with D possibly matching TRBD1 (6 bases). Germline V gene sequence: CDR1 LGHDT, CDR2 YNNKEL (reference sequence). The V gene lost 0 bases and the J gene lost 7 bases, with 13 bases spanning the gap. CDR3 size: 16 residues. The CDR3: CASSQEYGRGNSPLHF. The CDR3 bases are TGTGCCAGCAGCCAAGAGTACGGCAGGGGCAATTCACCCCTCCACTTT.

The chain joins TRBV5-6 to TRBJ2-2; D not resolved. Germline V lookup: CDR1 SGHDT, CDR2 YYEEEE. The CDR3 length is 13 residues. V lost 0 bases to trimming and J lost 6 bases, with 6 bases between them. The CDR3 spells CASSLAVPGELFF. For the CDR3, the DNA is TGTGCCAGCAGCTTGGCAGTTCCCGGGGAGCTGTTTTTT.

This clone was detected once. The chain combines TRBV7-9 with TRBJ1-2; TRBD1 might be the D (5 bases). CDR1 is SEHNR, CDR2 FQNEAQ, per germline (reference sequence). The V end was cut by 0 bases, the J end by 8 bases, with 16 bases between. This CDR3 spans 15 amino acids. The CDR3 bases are TGTGCCAGCAGCTTAGCGCCAACAGGCAAATGGGGCTACACCTTC. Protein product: CASSLAPTGKWGYTF.

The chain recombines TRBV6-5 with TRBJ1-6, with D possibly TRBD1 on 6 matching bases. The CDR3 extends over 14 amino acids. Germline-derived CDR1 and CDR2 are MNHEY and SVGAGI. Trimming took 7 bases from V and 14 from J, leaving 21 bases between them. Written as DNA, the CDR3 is TGTGCCAGCACATTGGACAGAACTCCCATATCCCTCCACTTT. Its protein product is CASTLDRTPISLHF.

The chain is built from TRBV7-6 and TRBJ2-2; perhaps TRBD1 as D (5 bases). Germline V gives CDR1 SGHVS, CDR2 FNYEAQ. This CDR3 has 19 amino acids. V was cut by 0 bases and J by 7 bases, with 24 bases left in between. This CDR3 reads CASSLAPPVQAGRVGELFF. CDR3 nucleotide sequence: TGTGCCAGCAGCTTAGCACCACCGGTTCAGGCAGGGCGAGTCGGGGAGCTGTTTTTT.

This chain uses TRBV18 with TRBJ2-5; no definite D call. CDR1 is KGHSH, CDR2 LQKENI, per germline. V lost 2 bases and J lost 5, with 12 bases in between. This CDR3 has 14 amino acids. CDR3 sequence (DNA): TGTGCCAGCTCACCAACGGGTTTATTGGAGACCCAGTACTTC. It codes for CASSPTGLLETQYF. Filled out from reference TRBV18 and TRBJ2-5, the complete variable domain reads NAGVMQNPRHLVRRRGQEARLRCSPMKGHSHVYWYRQLPEEGLKFMVYLQKENIIDESGMPKERFSAEFPKEGPSILRIQQVVRGDSAAYFCASSPTGLLETQYFGPGTRLLVL.

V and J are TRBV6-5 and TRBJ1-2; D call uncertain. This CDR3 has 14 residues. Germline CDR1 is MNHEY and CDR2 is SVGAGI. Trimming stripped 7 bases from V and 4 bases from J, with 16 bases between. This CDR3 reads CASKRQTNSYGYTF. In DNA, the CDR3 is TGTGCCAGCAAACGGCAGACAAATTCCTATGGCTACACCTTC.

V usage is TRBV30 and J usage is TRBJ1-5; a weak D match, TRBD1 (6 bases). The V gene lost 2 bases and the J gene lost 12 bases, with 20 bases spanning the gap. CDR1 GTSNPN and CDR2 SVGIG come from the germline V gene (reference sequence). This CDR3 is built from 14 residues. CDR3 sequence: CAWSPDSLRISQHF. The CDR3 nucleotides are TGTGCCTGGAGTCCGGACAGTTTACGAATAAGCCAGCATTTT. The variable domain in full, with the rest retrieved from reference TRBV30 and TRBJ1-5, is SQTIHQWPATLVQPVGSPLSLECTVEGTSNPNLYWYRQAAGRGLQLLFYSVGIGQISSEVPQNLSASRPQDRQFILSSKKLLLSDSGFYLCAWSPDSLRISQHFGDGTRLSIL.

The CDR3 protein is CASSLRARQLLKQETQYF. The CDR3 DNA sequence: TGTGCCAGCAGCTTAAGAGCCCGACAGTTGCTGAAACAAGAGACCCAGTACTTC. The rearrangement joins TRBV7-8 to TRBJ2-5, with D tentatively TRBD1 (5 bases). The germline CDR1 and CDR2 sequences are SGHVS and FQNEAQ. Trimming left V 2 bases short and J 2 bases short, with 21 bases between. This CDR3 region has 18 residues.

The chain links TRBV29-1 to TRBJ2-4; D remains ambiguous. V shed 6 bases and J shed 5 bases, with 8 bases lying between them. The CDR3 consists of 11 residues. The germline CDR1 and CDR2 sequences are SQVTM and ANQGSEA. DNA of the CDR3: TGCAGCGTGGCTGTTGAAAACATTCAGTACTTC. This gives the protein CSVAVENIQYF.

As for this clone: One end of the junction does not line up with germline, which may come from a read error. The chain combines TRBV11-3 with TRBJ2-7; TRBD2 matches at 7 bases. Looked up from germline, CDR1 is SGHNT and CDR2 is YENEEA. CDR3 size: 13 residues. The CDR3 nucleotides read TGTGCCAGCGGCAGCGGGACCTCCTCCGAGCAGTACTTC. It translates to CASGSGTSSEQYF.

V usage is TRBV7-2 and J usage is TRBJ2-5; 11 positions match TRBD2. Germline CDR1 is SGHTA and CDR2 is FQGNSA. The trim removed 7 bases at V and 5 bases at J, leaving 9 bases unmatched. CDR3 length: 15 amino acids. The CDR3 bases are TGTGCCAGCACGCTAGCGGGAGGTCGGGGGGAGACCCAGTACTTC. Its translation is CASTLAGGRGETQYF.

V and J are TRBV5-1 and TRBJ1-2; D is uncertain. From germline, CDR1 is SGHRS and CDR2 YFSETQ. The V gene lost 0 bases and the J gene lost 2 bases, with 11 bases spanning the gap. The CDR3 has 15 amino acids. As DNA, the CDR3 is TGCGCCAGCAGCTTGGAACCGACGACAAACTATGGCTACACCTTC. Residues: CASSLEPTTNYGYTF.

Here the CDR3 DNA reads TGTGCCAGCAGCCCCCAGATAGCGGAAGTAAGTGAGCAGTTCTTC. Residues: CASSPQIAEVSEQFF. V usage is TRBV7-8 and J usage is TRBJ2-1; D is perhaps TRBD2 (6 bases). This CDR3 is 15 amino acids long. The ends were cut back, 5 bases at V and 9 bases at J, with 20 bases in the middle. Germline lookup yields CDR1 SGHVS and CDR2 FQNEAQ.